This T cell receptor beta chain was obtained from a study of control samples from healthy donors and cancer patients. The CDR3 is 13 residues long. The ends were cut back, 1 base at V and 11 bases at J, with 14 bases in the middle. Looked up from germline, CDR1 is PRHDT and CDR2 is FYEKMQ (reference sequence). The data were produced by immunoSEQ multiplex PCR, yet TCRdb's version contains in-frame clones alone and is incomplete. The sample yields approximately 80,000 clones, roughly 88% seen once. The clonotype comes from a woman between 50 and 59 years old in good health. The genes are TRBV13 and TRBJ1-1; D is ambiguous. The source material was blood. DNA for the CDR3: TGTGCCAGCAGCTTAGTTAGTCGGGCGGGGGCTTTCTTT. Translating gives CASSLVSRAGAFF.